This T cell receptor (beta chain) was captured by sequencing in a study of STAT5B mutations in CD4+ large granular lymphocyte leukemia. General study points: Higher CD4+ than CD8+ T-LGLL clonality might reflect small sample size. About 25% of private leukemic clonotypes occurred rarely in other patients' non-leukemic repertoires. Patient CD4-sorted repertoires stayed more clonal than healthy ones after leukemic-clone removal.

The protocol was immunoSEQ multiplex PCR, while the TCRdb copy is restricted to in-frame clones and leaves out a portion. The sample records about 32,000 clones, around 81% being singletons. Comments on this clone: Its matching antigen is unknown.

The CDR3 loop spans 13 amino acids. The germline gives CDR1 ENHRY, CDR2 SYGVKD. The V gene lost 4 bases and the J gene lost 0 bases, with 6 bases spanning the gap. Sequences were obtained from CD4+ T cells from blood buffy coats. The rearrangement links TRBV10-3 to TRBJ1-1; D is unclear. The clonotype comes from a human donor in good health. Written as DNA, the CDR3 is TGTGCCATCAGTGCCCGGATGAACACTGAAGCTTTCTTT. Translating it yields CAISARMNTEAFF.